Sequencing of this T cell receptor beta chain was carried out in a study of patients and donors after allogeneic stem cell transplantation. This CDR3 is 16 amino acids long. The germline gives CDR1 SGHAT, CDR2 FQNNGV. The ends were cut back, 1 base at V and 0 bases at J, with 9 bases in the middle. In TCRdb, the RT-PCR reads were re-called with MiXCR into one record per CDR3 protein. The data show 920,000 or so distinct CDR3 sequences, 18% seen once. Sequencing was carried out using blood, either unsorted or a sorted T cell fraction (not recorded which). The source of this sequence is a human donor who was either an allogeneic HSCT recipient or a stem cell or donor lymphocyte infusion donor (not recorded which). It is not recorded whose cells these are; they may come from a transplant donor. The chain couples TRBV11-2 to TRBJ1-4; TRBD1 might be the D (5 bases). As DNA, the CDR3 is TGTGCCAGCAGCTTAGGCCGGACATCAACTAATGAAAAACTGTTTTTT. Amino acids: CASSLGRTSTNEKLFF.